This TCR beta chain comes out of a study of blood T cells in healthy people across ages. Unmatched junction bases numbered 15, after V lost 5 bases and J lost 10 bases. Germline V lookup: CDR1 SGHAT, CDR2 FQNNGV. This CDR3 is 17 amino acids long. Combining a sample-barcoded 5' primer with a J-beta primer mix, a second PCR ran for roughly 6 to 12 cycles. TCRdb independently ran MiXCR on the 5' RACE reads; one entry per CDR3 protein. The sample holds fewer than 1.5 million distinct CDR3 sequences, 42% seen once. There are a few counts of this clonotype. The chain couples TRBV11-2 to TRBJ2-1, with TRBD1 identical over 12 bases. The source is a woman aged 18 to 35 in good health. The specimen was blood. In nucleotides, the CDR3 is TGTGCCAGCAGCCTTCACCATCCGGGACAGGGGGCGGGGGAGCAGTTCTTC. Protein product: CASSLHHPGQGAGEQFF.